This entry describes one TCR beta chain. Other DNA sequences in the sample encode the same CDR3. Germline CDR1 is MNHEY and CDR2 is SMNVEV (reference sequence). The CDR3 contains 14 residues. Trimming shortened V by 2 bases and J by 5 bases, and 9 bases separated the two germline ends. Original processing notes: Filtering of immunoSEQ junctional sequences could not match full-length read filtering. Produced via immunoSEQ multiplex PCR; TCRdb's table is partial and in-frame only. The DNA gave D and trimming, while V, J and clone size come from that table. The profile covers about 2 million clones, with around 96% appearing a single time and roughly 1% taken by the ten largest. Naivety among CD8 cells was defined by CD45RO negativity and positive CCR7 selection, thereby excluding terminally differentiated effector memory CD45RA+ cells. The entry originates in a study of shared clonotypes between healthy human individuals.

Sequencing was carried out using naive CD8+ T cells sorted from blood. The source of this sequence is a man younger than 35 in good health. The V and J genes are TRBV27 and TRBJ2-2; tentatively, D is TRBD1 (6 bases). CDR3 DNA sequence: TGTGCCAGCAGTTTAGGGGGCGGTACCGGGGAGCTGTTTTTT. Residues: CASSLGGGTGELFF.